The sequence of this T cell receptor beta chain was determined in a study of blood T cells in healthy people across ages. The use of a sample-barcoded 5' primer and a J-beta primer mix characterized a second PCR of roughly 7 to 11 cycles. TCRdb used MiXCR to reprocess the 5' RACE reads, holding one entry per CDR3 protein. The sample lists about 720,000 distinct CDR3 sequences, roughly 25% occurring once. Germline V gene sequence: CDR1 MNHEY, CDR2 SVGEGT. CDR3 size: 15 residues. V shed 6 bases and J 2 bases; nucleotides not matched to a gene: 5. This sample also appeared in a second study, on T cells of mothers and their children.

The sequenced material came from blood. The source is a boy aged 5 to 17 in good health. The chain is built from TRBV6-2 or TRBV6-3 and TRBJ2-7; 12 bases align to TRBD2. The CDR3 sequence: CASSNGLAGTYEQYF. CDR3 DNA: TGTGCCAGCAGCAACGGACTAGCGGGAACCTACGAGCAGTACTTC.